This T cell receptor (beta chain) is from a study of human T cells and chemical hapten exposure. TCRdb re-called the RACE reads through MiXCR, storing one row per CDR3 protein. The data show some 32,000 distinct CDR3 sequences, with about 5% seen just once and 5.6% held by the top ten. CDR3 size: 11 residues. V lost 3 bases and J lost 8, with 10 bases in between. Germline V gene data show CDR1 as SQVTM and CDR2 as ANQGSEA. Time point described: patch test 3, about 24 weeks after DPC sensitization. Regarding treatment: therapeutic diphenylcyclopropenone sensitization with weekly scalp DPC. The sample holds many counts of this clonotype.

The sample here was whole blood, taken in connection with sensitization to the hapten diphenylcyclopropenone (DPC). This rearrangement joins TRBV29-1 to TRBJ1-2, with no clear D. The receptor was derived from a man between 25 and 39 years old with alopecia areata. Some clones in this sample may be carry-over from other donors' samples. The CDR3 protein is CSVDGRKGYTF. CDR3 in DNA: TGCAGCGTTGATGGCAGGAAAGGCTACACCTTC.